These 10 T cell receptor beta chains were sequenced from one sample in a study of Ad26.COV2.S vaccination and SARS-CoV-2 variants. Noted treatment: about 20 received Ad26.COV2.S at low or high dose, single or two shots; 5 received placebo; per-sample allocation not given. The samples were gathered on day 63 after the first injection of vaccine or placebo. TCRdb's table, derived via immunoSEQ multiplex PCR, lists solely in-frame clones and lacks some. The sample has about 350,000 clones; about nine tenths are singletons. This sample comprised peripheral blood, obtained in a trial of Ad26.COV2.S vaccine versus placebo. These receptor sequences come from a person between 18 and 60 years old who received the Ad26.COV2.S COVID-19 vaccine or a placebo.

This chain links TRBV28 with TRBJ2-3; D remains unclear. This CDR3 contains 13 residues. The germline CDR1 and CDR2 sequences are MDHEN and SYDVKM. CDR3 protein: CAVVRLSTDTQYF. The CDR3, as DNA: TGTGCGGTGGTTCGTCTCAGCACAGATACGCAGTATTTT.

The chain carries TRBV2 and TRBJ1-5; D call uncertain. The CDR3 consists of 13 residues. Germline V gene data show CDR1 as SNHLY and CDR2 as FYNNEI. V dropped 7 bases and J dropped 0 bases, with 7 bases sitting between them. In DNA form, the CDR3 reads TGTGCCAGCAAAGCAGATAGCAATCAGCCCCAGCATTTT. It codes for CASKADSNQPQHF.

The chain has TRBV27 and TRBJ2-7; no clear D gene. The germline gives CDR1 MNHEY, CDR2 SMNVEV (reference sequence). V lost 5 bases and J lost 2, with 13 bases in between. This CDR3 region has 14 residues. The CDR3 sequence: CASSADTRTYEQYF. The CDR3 DNA sequence: TGTGCCAGCAGTGCTGACACCCGAACCTACGAGCAGTACTTC.

The gene calls are TRBV29-1 and TRBJ1-1; unclear D gene. V was pared by 4 bases and J by 1 base, with 10 bases between. The length of the CDR3 is 13 residues. Germline V gene lookup returns CDR1 SQVTM and CDR2 ANQGSEA. Here the CDR3 reads CSVVAGRNTEAFF. DNA of the CDR3: TGCAGCGTTGTGGCCGGAAGGAACACTGAAGCTTTCTTT.

V usage is TRBV12-3 or TRBV12-4 and J usage is TRBJ2-5; TRBD1 agrees at 7 bases. The CDR3 has 12 amino acids. Trimming removed 5 bases from V and 5 bases from J; junction bases left unmatched: 2. CDR3 nucleotides: TGTGCCAGCAGTCCGGACAGGGAGACCCAGTACTTC. It yields the protein CASSPDRETQYF.

This clone showed up just once. The V and J genes are TRBV4-1 and TRBJ2-7; D is possibly TRBD2 (7 bases). Germline CDR1 and CDR2: MGHRA and YSYEKL. The CDR3 is made up of 14 amino acids. Trimming took off 2 bases at V and 4 bases at J, with 12 bases between the two ends. This CDR3 is CASSQWGGAYEQYF. The CDR3 coding sequence is TGCGCCAGCAGCCAATGGGGGGGGGCTTACGAGCAGTACTTC.

The rearrangement uses TRBV28 and TRBJ2-4; no clear D. The CDR3 loop spans 15 amino acids. V was trimmed by 6 bases and J by 3 bases, leaving 15 bases between them. Germline V CDR1 and CDR2: MDHEN, SYDVKM. The CDR3 nucleotides are TGTGCCAGCAGCTCCCATGGCGTCGTCAAAAACATTCAGTACTTC. This gives the protein CASSSHGVVKNIQYF.

The chain is built from TRBV7-3 and TRBJ1-1; possibly TRBD1 for D (6 bases). V was clipped by 5 bases and J by 1 base, with 11 bases between them. CDR1 is SGHTA and CDR2 is FQGTGA in the germline V gene. The CDR3 is made up of 14 amino acids. CDR3 in amino acids: CASSLLGQNTEAFF. CDR3 DNA sequence: TGTGCCAGCAGCCTTTTGGGACAGAACACTGAAGCTTTCTTT.

This clone was picked up a small number of times. CDR3 nucleotides: TGCGCCAGCAGTCAAAAGGGGACAGCGGCGAACACTGAAGCTTTCTTT. It encodes CASSQKGTAANTEAFF. J is TRBJ1-1 and V is TRBV23-1; TRBD1 agrees at 7 bases. TRBV23-1 is sorted into the ORF group, with uncertain function. V was pared by 2 bases and J by 1 base, with 7 bases of the junction left unmatched. The CDR3 covers 16 residues.

This clone turned up a few times. The chain joins TRBV6-5 to TRBJ1-1; D is unresolved. Trimming removed 2 bases at V and 3 bases at J, with 16 bases between. Germline loops: CDR1 MNHEY, CDR2 SVGAGI. The CDR3 length is 16 residues. The CDR3 is CASSYRLGGLYTEAFF. The CDR3, as DNA: TGTGCCAGCAGTTACCGGCTGGGAGGGCTGTACACTGAAGCTTTCTTT.